This entry features one T cell receptor beta chain sequence. Its antigen is currently not known. Nothing much larger sits one base from this clone, and base qualities are not available. These data originate in a study of blood T cell repertoires in COVID-19 (dated by TCRdb to between 2020 and 2021). General notes on the study: Samples from collaborators originated in the United States, Italy and Spain and spanned both the acute and convalescent phases of COVID-19. The prospective study material was composed of cDNA or gDNA derived from T cells, B-cell-depleted T cells, or PBMCs. Deeply sampled blood TCRbeta repertoires from subjects exposed to, actively infected with, or recovered from COVID-19 were included in the dataset. The repertoires were made available in a free public database intended to serve as a resource for research on the immune response to SARS-CoV-2. The samples were drawn from the first 160 participants of the ongoing ImmuneRACE study and from 950 to 1,500 subjects provided by 6 global collaborators. The sample metadata nearly always contained a de-identified subject ID, COVID-19 status, age in years and sex. Where available, HLA class I and class II types were obtained from metadata supplied by the sample provider rather than from assay-based typing. The investigation overall reported the following: Clinical and demographic metadata were provided uncurated, with the amount varying by source and participant.

CDR1 is given as MDHEN and CDR2 as SYDVKM, both from the germline V gene. There are 13 amino acids in the CDR3, from cysteine to phenylalanine inclusive. Only the CDR3 portion is preserved as DNA: 39 bases, with reading frame beginning at the first base. V lost 2 bases and J lost 9 bases; the stretch between them is 11 bases long. TCRbeta CDR3 regions were amplified from genomic DNA using the immunoSEQ Assay, a bias-controlled multiplex PCR. The published analysis was carried out like this. Nucleated cell counts per sample were estimated from amplification of reference gene primers within the assay. To quantify the absolute abundance of each unique TCRbeta CDR3 rearrangement, sequence reads were collapsed and filtered. For each sample, productive Simpson clonality was calculated as the square root of Simpson's diversity index over productive rearrangements. This immuneACCESS table, as held by TCRdb, lists in-frame sequences with V and J called but not all clones. Of the missing ones, under half trace to an unresolved V gene in checked studies; the others have no known cause. That table is the source of V, J and clone size, and D and trimming were worked out from the DNA. The sample table shows about 50,000 clones, and more than 75% are seen once. Roughly 5.8% of the sample is taken by the ten largest.

Participants in the prospective study were aged about 18 to 89 years, lived in 20 to 25 United States geographic areas, and enrolled through a virtual design. Cohort assignment in the prospective study relied on participant-reported clinical history from a screening survey and a study questionnaire. In the prospective study, whole blood, serum and a nasopharyngeal or oropharyngeal swab were collected from each participant by mobile phlebotomists. Additional blood draws and questionnaires over an approximately 2-month period could optionally be provided by prospective study participants. Before DNA extraction, blood samples from the prospective study were shipped at room temperature or frozen.

This receptor chain uses TRBV28 and TRBJ1-5; 5 matching bases give a weak D call of TRBD1. Sequenced material: PBMCs or T cells enriched from blood (not recorded which). The TCR was taken from a woman between 50 and 59 years old with acute COVID-19. DNA sequence: TGTGCCAGCAGTTTAGGAAACGGGGGGCCCCAGCATTTT. Translated, this gives CASSLGNGGPQHF.